Sequencing of this T cell receptor beta chain was carried out in a study of long-term antiretroviral therapy in people with HIV. The assay, immunoSEQ v3.0, was run at survey level. Clones were sequenced by immunoSEQ multiplex PCR, and TCRdb holds only the in-frame ones, with some missing. The repertoire holds about 19,000 clones, with around 74% as singletons. Two or more post-ART PBMC samples, plus at least one pre-ART sample, were available for each donor. Specimens retained about 0.95-10 million cryopreserved PBMC preceding DNA extraction. Germline V gene sequence: CDR1 SEHNR, CDR2 FQNEAQ (reference sequence). V lost 5 bases, J lost 4 bases, and 8 bases stayed unmatched. This CDR3 comprises 17 residues.

The V gene is TRBV7-9, the J gene TRBJ2-7; 16 bases line up with TRBD2. This sequence was found in a man aged 18 to 30 with HIV. The material was unsorted PBMCs, obtained at the start of antiretroviral therapy, before treatment. CDR3 bases: TGTGCCAGCAGCCGGGGACTAGCGGGAGGGGACCAATACGAGCAGTACTTC. Encoded protein: CASSRGLAGGDQYEQYF.